These T cell receptor beta chains were read from a single sample in a study of CD8 T cells in Susac syndrome. TCRdb recomputed calls from the immunoSEQ multiplex PCR reads with MiXCR, one row per CDR3 protein. The sample consists of 120,000 to 150,000 distinct CDR3 sequences, about 95% of them appearing once. Material: CD4+ T cells from PBMCs. The source of these receptors is a human donor with multiple sclerosis. Both conserved end residues are trimmed from each CDR3.

>TRBV29-1|10|TRBJ1-2
SVVGSPGGYT
>TRBV12-3/TRBV12-4|13|TRBJ1-5
ASSLSGKRNQPQH
>TRBV2|12|TRBJ1-5
ASRATVSNQPQH
>TRBV18|12|TRBJ1-5
ASSPLGGNQPQH
>TRBV5-1|14|TRBJ1-1
ASSLTPARANTEAF
>TRBV28|11|TRBJ2-7
ASRRQGTYEQY
>TRBV20-1|11|TRBJ2-7
SGPGQGTYEQY
>TRBV29-1|11|TRBJ2-1
SAGGHAYNEQF
>TRBV2|13|TRBJ1-5
ASSSGIGSNQPQH
>TRBV12-3/TRBV12-4|13|TRBJ2-5
ASSFGGQGAETQY
>TRBV27|12|TRBJ2-7
ASSSRDSSYEQY
>TRBV7-2|12|TRBJ2-7
ASSLVAGQGAEY
>TRBV12-3/TRBV12-4|14|TRBJ1-1
ASSLKIGAGGQLAF
>TRBV24-1|14|TRBJ2-1
ATSVPGTSGDNEQF
>TRBV5-1|12|TRBJ1-1
ASSYSGSFPEAF
>TRBV25-1|9|TRBJ2-7
ASSERSEQY
>TRBV9|13|TRBJ2-1
ASSVVSGGAPEQF
>TRBV20-1|11|TRBJ2-3
SARVGGADTQY
>TRBV20-1|10|TRBJ1-5
SARGVGQPQH
>TRBV6-2/TRBV6-3|15|TRBJ2-7
ASSSPGLAGSPGEQY
>TRBV6-5|13|TRBJ2-7
ASRAGLAGVYEQY
>TRBV7-3|11|TRBJ2-7
ASSSQGDYEQY
>TRBV29-1|12|TRBJ2-1
SVERRSSYNEQF
>TRBV20-1|13|TRBJ2-7
SASSLVSGMGEQY
>TRBV5-4|15|TRBJ2-2
ASSLVAGGAKGGELF
>TRBV7-2|11|TRBJ1-1
ASSSGENTEAF
>TRBV23-1|14|TRBJ1-1
ASSQGEGDMNTEAF
>TRBV9|14|TRBJ1-1
ASSPRSRGVNTEAF
>TRBV4-1|12|TRBJ2-7
ASRTAGGSYEQY
>TRBV29-1|10|TRBJ1-2
SGTGSDYGYT
>TRBV6-1|9|TRBJ2-7
ASSEGTGPY
>TRBV5-1|11|TRBJ2-5
ASSLTGGETQY